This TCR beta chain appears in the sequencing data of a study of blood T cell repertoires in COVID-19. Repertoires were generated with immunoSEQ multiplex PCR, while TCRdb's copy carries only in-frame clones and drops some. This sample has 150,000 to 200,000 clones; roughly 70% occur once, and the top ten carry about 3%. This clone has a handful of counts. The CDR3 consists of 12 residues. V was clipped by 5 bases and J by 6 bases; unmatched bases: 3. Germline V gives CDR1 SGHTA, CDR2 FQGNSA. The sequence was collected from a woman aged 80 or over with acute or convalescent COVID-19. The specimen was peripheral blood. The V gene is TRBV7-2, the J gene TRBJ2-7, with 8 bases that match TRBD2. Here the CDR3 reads CASSPRGGEQYF. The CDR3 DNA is TGTGCCAGCAGCCCCCGGGGGGGCGAGCAGTACTTC.